This T cell receptor (beta chain) was recovered during a study of control samples from healthy donors and cancer patients. Germline V gene sequence: CDR1 SNHLY, CDR2 FYNNEI. The CDR3 has 16 amino acids. The junction had 9 bases not matched to a gene; V was cut back by 6 bases and J by 0 bases. Here immunoSEQ multiplex PCR was the method, and the copy in TCRdb shows in-frame clones only, minus some. This sample has around 150,000 clones, with just over 95% found just once. The chain links TRBV2 to TRBJ1-1; 8 bases align to TRBD1. This receptor was obtained from a woman between 25 and 40 years old in good health. Source material: blood. The CDR3 spells CASRVTGGRMNTEAFF. In nucleotides, the CDR3 is TGTGCCAGCAGAGTTACAGGGGGACGAATGAACACTGAAGCTTTCTTT.